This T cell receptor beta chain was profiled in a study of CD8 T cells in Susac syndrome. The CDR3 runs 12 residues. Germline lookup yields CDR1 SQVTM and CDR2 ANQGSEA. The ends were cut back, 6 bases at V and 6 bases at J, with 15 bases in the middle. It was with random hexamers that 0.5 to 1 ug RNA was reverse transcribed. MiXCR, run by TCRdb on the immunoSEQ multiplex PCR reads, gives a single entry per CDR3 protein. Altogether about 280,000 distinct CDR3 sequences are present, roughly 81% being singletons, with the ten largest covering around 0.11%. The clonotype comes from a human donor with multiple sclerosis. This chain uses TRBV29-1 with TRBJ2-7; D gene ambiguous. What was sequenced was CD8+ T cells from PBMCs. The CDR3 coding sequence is TGCAGCGTCCCCCAGAGAACCGGCGAGCAGTACTTC. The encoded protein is CSVPQRTGEQYF.